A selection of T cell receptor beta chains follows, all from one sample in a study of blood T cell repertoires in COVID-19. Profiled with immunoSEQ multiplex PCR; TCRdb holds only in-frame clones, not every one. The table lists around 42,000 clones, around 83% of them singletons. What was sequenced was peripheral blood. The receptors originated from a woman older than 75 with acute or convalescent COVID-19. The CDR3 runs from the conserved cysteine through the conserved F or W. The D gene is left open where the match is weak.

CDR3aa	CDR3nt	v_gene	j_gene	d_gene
CASNPSLNAEAFF	TGTGCCAGCAACCCAAGCCTAAACGCTGAAGCTTTCTTT	TRBV2	TRBJ1-1	-
CASSPEVPGNTIYF	TGTGCCAGCAGTCCCGAGGTGCCTGGAAACACCATATATTTT	TRBV28	TRBJ1-3	-
CASSRAGGANYGYTF	TGTGCCAGCAGTCGTGCAGGGGGAGCTAACTATGGCTACACCTTC	TRBV6-5	TRBJ1-2	TRBD1
CASSLQGAYTDTQYF	TGTGCCAGCAGCTTACAGGGGGCATACACAGATACGCAGTATTTT	TRBV7-9	TRBJ2-3	TRBD1
CASSLGGANEQFF	TGCGCCAGCAGCTTGGGCGGGGCCAATGAGCAGTTCTTC	TRBV5-1	TRBJ2-1	-
CASSIGTRFNQPQHF	TGTGCCAGTAGTATAGGAACAAGATTCAATCAGCCCCAGCATTTT	TRBV19	TRBJ1-5	-
CASSPPGGGGETQYF	TGTGCCAGCTCACCCCCCGGCGGGGGGGGAGAGACCCAGTACTTC	TRBV18	TRBJ2-5	TRBD2
CAIRGQEEGTQYF	TGTGCCATCAGGGGACAGGAAGAGGGTACGCAGTATTTT	TRBV10-3	TRBJ2-3	TRBD1
CASSLAETGDGYTF	TGCGCCAGCAGCTTGGCCGAGACCGGGGATGGCTACACCTTC	TRBV5-1	TRBJ1-2	-
CAWGQFMNTEAFF	TGTGCCTGGGGACAGTTCATGAACACTGAAGCTTTCTTT	TRBV30	TRBJ1-1	-